These 32 T cell receptor beta chains came from one sample sequenced in a study of CXCR3-negative and CXCR3-positive naive CD8 T cells. Their antigen targets remain unknown. UMI labels and 5' RACE were used to prepare the TRB cDNA libraries. TCRdb processed the 5' RACE reads again and assigns one entry to each CDR3 protein, with no DNA. This sample's table reports more than 80,000 distinct CDR3 sequences. Study-level points and caveats: CXCR3-negative naive cells had less hydrophobic TRB CDR3s than did CXCR3-positive naive cells.

Sample: naive CXCR3+ CD8+ T cells from blood. The subset denotes: CD45RO-CCR7+CD27+CD95- naive CD8+ T cells expressing CXCR3 (TNR3+). The receptor source for this set is a human donor in good health. Some clones in this sample may be carry-over from other donors' samples.

This chain connects TRBV7-9 to TRBJ1-4. This CDR3 comprises 13 residues. Germline V CDR1 and CDR2: SEHNR, FQNEAQ (reference sequence). The CDR3 spells CASRIDGNEKLFF. The whole variable domain, filled in from reference TRBV7-9 and TRBJ1-4, reads DTGVSQNPRHKITKRGQNVTFRCDPISEHNRLYWYRQTLGQGPEFLTYFQNEAQLEKSRLLSDRFSAERPKGSFSTLEIQRTEQGDSAMYLCASRIDGNEKLFFGSGTQLSVL.

This chain connects TRBV6-4 to TRBJ2-6; checking the TCRdb D call of TRBD1 is not possible without DNA. Germline V gives CDR1 MRHNA, CDR2 SNTAGT. The CDR3 covers 16 residues. CDR3: CASSEGASSGANVLTF.

CDR3 residues: CASRGVAGVTYEQYF. The chain employs TRBV7-2 and TRBJ2-7; without DNA, the TCRdb call of TRBD2 cannot be checked. The CDR3 extends over 15 amino acids. Germline-derived CDR1 and CDR2 are SGHTA and FQGNSA. The complete variable domain, with remaining parts taken from reference TRBV7-2 and TRBJ2-7, reads GAGVSQSPSNKVTEKGKDVELRCDPISGHTALYWYRQSLGQGLEFLIYFQGNSAPDKSGLPSDRFSAERTGGSVSTLTIQRTQQEDSAVYLCASRGVAGVTYEQYFGPGTRLTVT.

The chain joins TRBV6-5 to TRBJ2-6; no DNA is available, so the TRBD2 call from TCRdb remains unchecked. CDR1 and CDR2 from the germline V gene are MNHEY and SVGAGI. CDR3 length equals 15 residues. The CDR3 loop is CATSQDSTGANVLTF.

This chain links TRBV24-1 with TRBJ1-2; TCRdb selects TRBD1, and the lack of DNA leaves this call unchecked. The CDR3 is 14 amino acids. Per germline, CDR1 KGHDR and CDR2 SFDVKD. The CDR3 loop is CATSDFDSYYGYTF.

The chain joins TRBV6-5 to TRBJ2-3; TCRdb's assignment of TRBD1 cannot be checked, as there is no DNA. CDR3 length equals 19 residues. Germline lookup yields CDR1 MNHEY and CDR2 SVGAGI. This chain's CDR3 is CASRARGQNRGTRIDTQYF.

This sequence joins TRBV29-1 and TRBJ2-2. Germline assignment: CDR1 SQVTM and CDR2 ANQGSEA. CDR3 length: 12 residues. The CDR3 here is CSVVVGTGELFF.

This rearrangement joins TRBV7-6 to TRBJ1-6. CDR1 and CDR2 from the germline V gene are SGHVS and FNYEAQ. The CDR3 is made up of 13 amino acids. This CDR3 reads CASSSRGNSPLHF.

V usage is TRBV7-6 and J usage is TRBJ1-2; the TCRdb call, TRBD1, lacks DNA for checking. CDR1 and CDR2 (germline): SGHVS, FNYEAQ. The length of the CDR3 is 15 residues. The CDR3 here is CASSQGTVLNYGYTF.

This chain connects TRBV5-6 to TRBJ1-5; the D call from TCRdb, TRBD1, cannot be confirmed without DNA. CDR1 SGHDT and CDR2 YYEEEE come from the germline V gene. The CDR3 is made up of 18 amino acids. The CDR3 spells CASSLMGNDRGLGQPQHF.

The J gene is TRBJ2-2, the V gene TRBV6-5; the TRBD1 assignment by TCRdb is unverifiable without DNA. CDR1 MNHEY and CDR2 SVGAGI come from the germline V gene. The CDR3 contains 13 residues. Here the CDR3 reads CASSPGGAGELFF.

This chain uses TRBV12-3 or TRBV12-4 with TRBJ2-5; the TCRdb D gene call, TRBD1, has no DNA to confirm it. The CDR3 contains 13 residues. This chain's CDR3 is CASRRDSQETQYF.

The V and J genes are TRBV28 and TRBJ1-1. CDR3 size: 20 residues. Germline V gene data show CDR1 as MDHEN and CDR2 as SYDVKM. The CDR3 loop is CASSKFSLRQRTSLDTEAFF.

The chain recombines TRBV11-2 with TRBJ2-1. CDR1 SGHAT and CDR2 FQNNGV come from the germline V gene. This CDR3 contains 16 residues. CDR3 amino acids: CASSLELAGVYNEQFF.

The chain combines TRBV20-1 with TRBJ2-3; TCRdb outputs TRBD1, but without DNA this stays unchecked. CDR1 is DFQATT, CDR2 SNEGSKA, per germline (reference sequence). The CDR3 totals 14 residues. The CDR3 protein is CSAKAQGAGDTQYF.

The V gene is TRBV13, the J gene TRBJ1-2. This CDR3 region has 16 residues. Germline V gives CDR1 PRHDT, CDR2 FYEKMQ (reference sequence). The CDR3 reads CASSFARGASNYGYTF.

This rearrangement joins TRBV9 to TRBJ1-1; TCRdb returns TRBD1, unconfirmable since there is no DNA. Germline CDR1 and CDR2: SGDLS and YYNGEE. The CDR3 is 17 residues long. The CDR3 loop is CASSVAHRGDQNTEAFF.

The chain is built from TRBV4-1 and TRBJ2-3; TCRdb names TRBD2, which stays unverified in the absence of DNA. CDR1 and CDR2 from the germline V gene are MGHRA and YSYEKL. This CDR3 is 17 amino acids long. CDR3 region: CASSQRIGTSGSDTQYF.

The chain has TRBV28 and TRBJ1-1; as DNA is missing, the TRBD1 call by TCRdb cannot be tested. The CDR3 consists of 17 residues. Germline loops: CDR1 MDHEN, CDR2 SYDVKM. This CDR3 reads CASRVRGDRITNTEAFF.

J is TRBJ2-1 and V is TRBV6-2 or TRBV6-3. Germline CDR1 and CDR2: MNHEY and SVGEGT. The CDR3 has 12 amino acids. The chain's CDR3 is CASSYSHNEQFF.

This chain links TRBV5-8 with TRBJ2-7. This CDR3 comprises 12 residues. In germline, CDR1 is SGHTS, CDR2 YDEGEE. Here the CDR3 reads CASSFSTYEQYF.

The J gene is TRBJ2-5, the V gene TRBV29-1; with no DNA, the TCRdb D assignment of TRBD2 cannot be verified. CDR3 length: 13 amino acids. Germline CDR1 is SQVTM and CDR2 is ANQGSEA. CDR3 residues: CSGIRGARETQYF.

The chain employs TRBV12-3 or TRBV12-4 and TRBJ2-7. This CDR3 is 14 amino acids long. CDR3 region: CASTPSGGPYEQYF.

V is TRBV28 and J is TRBJ2-2; the TCRdb call, TRBD2, lacks DNA for checking. The CDR3 loop spans 14 amino acids. Looked up from germline, CDR1 is MDHEN and CDR2 is SYDVKM. CDR3 region: CASSLAANTGELFF.

CDR3 sequence reads: CASSARGLAGGSAEQYF. The chain uses TRBV9 and TRBJ2-7; TCRdb picks TRBD2, but there is no DNA to check that call. The CDR3 length is 17 residues. CDR1 and CDR2 from the germline V gene are SGDLS and YYNGEE.

The CDR3 sequence is CASSPSLASGGESYNEQFF. The V call is TRBV6-2 or TRBV6-3, the J call TRBJ2-1; TCRdb designates TRBD2, a call that cannot be tested without DNA. Germline V gene data show CDR1 as MNHEY and CDR2 as SVGEGT. The CDR3 runs 19 residues.

This rearrangement joins TRBV4-3 to TRBJ2-7. CDR1 and CDR2 from the germline V gene are LGHNA and YSLEER. The CDR3 has 13 residues. The CDR3 loop is CASSQDRLGEQYF.

V is TRBV28 and J is TRBJ1-4; TCRdb designates TRBD1, a call that cannot be tested without DNA. The CDR3 totals 15 residues. Germline loops: CDR1 MDHEN, CDR2 SYDVKM. CDR3 region: CASSSPGDRDVKLFF.

This chain uses TRBV5-1 with TRBJ1-2; the D gene TCRdb calls, TRBD1, cannot be checked with no DNA. The germline V gene encodes CDR1 SGHRS and CDR2 YFSETQ. The CDR3 spans 15 residues. This CDR3 is CASSLGQSDPYGYTF.

This CDR3 is CASTSGGTDTQYF. V is TRBV12-3 or TRBV12-4 and J is TRBJ2-3; without DNA, the TCRdb call of TRBD2 cannot be checked. There are 13 residues in the CDR3.

This chain joins TRBV29-1 and TRBJ2-7; no DNA is available, so the TRBD1 call from TCRdb remains unchecked. CDR1 and CDR2 from the germline V gene are SQVTM and ANQGSEA. The CDR3 is 13 amino acids. The chain's CDR3 is CSVDRGAEDEQYF.

CDR3 region: CASSLAPPGYEQYF. The chain carries TRBV28 and TRBJ2-7; the D call from TCRdb, TRBD2, cannot be confirmed without DNA. Germline V gene sequence: CDR1 MDHEN, CDR2 SYDVKM. CDR3 length: 14 amino acids. Combining the CDR3 with reference TRBV28 and TRBJ2-7 gives the whole variable domain DVKVTQSSRYLVKRTGEKVFLECVQDMDHENMFWYRQDPGLGLRLIYFSYDVKMKEKGDIPEGYSVSREKKERFSLILESASTNQTSMYLCASSLAPPGYEQYFGPGTRLTVT.